Following are 9 T cell receptor beta chains from one sample sequenced in a study of cytomegalovirus exposure and HLA in healthy donors. With 60 Vbeta and 13 Jbeta primers, the PCR was carried out. Profiling relied on immunoSEQ multiplex PCR, and the TCRdb table lists in-frame clones only, not all of them. The data show about 92,000 clones, with 65% to 85% seen just once and roughly 1.2% held by the top ten. Specimen: PBMCs. The receptors derive from a girl aged 2 to 9 in good health and CMV-seropositive.

V is TRBV5-1 and J is TRBJ1-2, with unresolved D. The V gene lost 3 bases and the J gene lost 1 base, with 4 bases spanning the gap. Germline loops: CDR1 SGHRS, CDR2 YFSETQ. The CDR3 is 12 amino acids. The CDR3, as DNA: TGCGCCAGCAGCTCCGGTAACTATGGCTACACCTTC. This codes for CASSSGNYGYTF. Full variable domain (remainder filled in from reference TRBV5-1 and TRBJ1-2): KAGVTQTPRYLIKTRGQQVTLSCSPISGHRSVSWYQQTPGQGLQFLFEYFSETQRNKGNFPGRFSGRQFSNSRSEMNVSTLELGDSALYLCASSSGNYGYTFGSGTRLTVV.

This sequence joins TRBV4-2 and TRBJ2-5, with D possibly matching TRBD1 (6 bases). The J call may be faulty, since TRBJ2-7 better matches the DNA end. Germline CDR1 reads LGHNA; CDR2 reads YNFKEQ. The CDR3 has 15 amino acids. The CDR3 region is CASSQDRGGAYEQYF. The CDR3 region has the DNA TGTGCCAGCAGCCAAGACAGGGGTGGGGCCTACGAGCAGTACTTC.

The count of this clone is one. This chain joins TRBV29-1 and TRBJ2-1, with D perhaps matching TRBD2 (6 bases). Trimming left V 6 bases short and J 7 bases short, with 22 bases between. Germline V gene sequence: CDR1 SQVTM, CDR2 ANQGSEA. The CDR3 sequence is 15 residues long. The CDR3, as DNA: TGCAGCGTAGGTGGAGGTAGCGGAAGACAGAATGAGCAGTTCTTC. Amino acid sequence: CSVGGGSGRQNEQFF.

The chain is built from TRBV10-3 and TRBJ2-5; 9 positions match TRBD2. The tail of the sequence fits TRBJ2-7 better, so the J call may be wrong. The germline V gene encodes CDR1 ENHRY and CDR2 SYGVKD. CDR3 length: 17 residues. CDR3 loop: CAITGEREDASLYEQYF. CDR3 sequence (DNA): TGTGCCATCACCGGGGAGCGGGAGGACGCCTCGCTCTACGAGCAGTACTTC.

Only one count was recorded for this clone. The V call is TRBV5-1, the J call TRBJ2-3, with 9 bases identical to TRBD2. Germline V CDR1 and CDR2: SGHRS, YFSETQ. This CDR3 comprises 16 residues. J gave up 1 base and V 0 bases, and 3 bases lay outside the gene matches. The CDR3 DNA is TGCGCCAGCAGCTTGGAGGCTAGCGGGGGCACAGATACGCAGTATTTT. Amino acid sequence: CASSLEASGGTDTQYF.

The V call is TRBV30, the J call TRBJ2-7, with 10 bases fitting TRBD2. Trimming took 1 base from V and 4 from J; bases not matched to a gene: 4. The CDR3 runs 14 residues. Looked up from germline, CDR1 is GTSNPN and CDR2 is SVGIG (reference sequence). The CDR3 DNA sequence: TGTGCCTGGAGTGAACTAGCGGGGTTATACGAGCAGTACTTC. It translates to CAWSELAGLYEQYF.

V gene TRBV2 combines with J gene TRBJ2-7; 7 bases line up with TRBD1. Germline trimming cut 6 bases from V and 6 bases from J; bases unmatched to any gene: 5. The CDR3 is made up of 12 amino acids. Germline lookup yields CDR1 SNHLY and CDR2 FYNNEI. CDR3 protein: CASSGDSVEQYF. CDR3 coding DNA: TGTGCCAGCAGCGGGGACAGTGTCGAGCAGTACTTC.

The chain employs TRBV5-6 and TRBJ2-3; 12 positions agree with TRBD2. The CDR3 has 18 residues. The trim removed 4 bases at V and 4 bases at J, leaving 13 bases unmatched. From germline, CDR1 is SGHDT and CDR2 YYEEEE. For the CDR3, the DNA is TGTGCCAGCAGCCTCGCGGCACTAGCGGGAGGCTCATCAGATACGCAGTATTTT. It translates to CASSLAALAGGSSDTQYF.

This clone appeared once. The CDR3 DNA sequence: TGTGCCAGCAGAGCCGGGACAGGGGCCCAAAAACTGTTTTTT. The encoded protein is CASRAGTGAQKLFF. The rearrangement joins TRBV28 to TRBJ1-4, with 10 bases that match TRBD1. The CDR3 extends over 14 amino acids. V was pared by 6 bases and J by 9 bases, with 7 bases of the junction left unmatched. Germline CDR1 reads MDHEN; CDR2 reads SYDVKM. The complete variable domain, with remaining parts taken from reference TRBV28 and TRBJ1-4, reads DVKVTQSSRYLVKRTGEKVFLECVQDMDHENMFWYRQDPGLGLRLIYFSYDVKMKEKGDIPEGYSVSREKKERFSLILESASTNQTSMYLCASRAGTGAQKLFFGSGTQLSVL.